These T cell receptor beta chains were read from a single sample in a study of blood T cells in healthy people across ages. MiXCR was run by TCRdb on the 5' RACE reads, yielding one entry per CDR3 protein. The profile shows 1.8 million or so distinct CDR3 sequences, about two fifths of them singletons. The specimen was blood. The receptors derive from a human donor in good health. Each CDR3 is given with its conserved first and last residue. The D gene is left open where the match is weak.

d_call | v_call | cdr3_aa
NA | TRBV9 | CASSGGRLANYGYTF
NA | TRBV5-1 | CASTPVLRGANVLTF
TRBD1 | TRBV6-5 | CASSWDRGNTIYF
NA | TRBV6-6 | CASSYDHGVSSYEQYF
TRBD1 | TRBV5-6 | CASSWGDRVREKLFF
TRBD1 | TRBV7-9 | CASSAGQGGNEQFF
NA | TRBV7-2 | CASSLVWAETQYF
NA | TRBV27 | CASSLNGLIANYGYTF
NA | TRBV13 | CASSPRVMGGRDEQFF
NA | TRBV20-1 | CSARRWGADYGYTF
NA | TRBV5-8 | CASSLGETTNTGELFF
NA | TRBV4-2 | CASSQVAGDFQETQYF
NA | TRBV7-2 | CASSLARRGKLFF
TRBD1 | TRBV4-3 | CASSQAPTGNYEQYF
NA | TRBV12-3/TRBV12-4 | CASRRSGADVLTF
NA | TRBV29-1 | CSVDGQFGTDTQYF
NA | TRBV12-3/TRBV12-4 | CASSLGRACIQYF
NA | TRBV6-2/TRBV6-3 | CAVKNPRRDNEQFF
TRBD1 | TRBV20-1 | CSASPPGTEYNEQFF
NA | TRBV14 | CASSQDLERTQYF
NA | TRBV4-1 | CASSHIAGTNTGELFF
NA | TRBV29-1 | CSVEQAGASYEQYF
TRBD1 | TRBV15 | CATRLGQGEQYF
NA | TRBV29-1 | CSVAAGEETQYF
NA | TRBV21-1 | CASSKDRPGAEQYF
NA | TRBV7-2 | CASSLLYGHEQYF
TRBD1 | TRBV12-3/TRBV12-4 | CASTSGQFGYTF
TRBD1 | TRBV4-1 | CASSQEGQGATNEKLFF
NA | TRBV20-1 | CSATQGVSNYGYTF
NA | TRBV9 | CASSVARDAGETQYF
NA | TRBV20-1 | CSASDPSIEAFF
NA | TRBV12-3/TRBV12-4 | CASSLARTPVSKNIQYF
NA | TRBV7-2 | CASSFRPSAWGSYNEQFF